Below, 5 T cell receptor beta chains from the same sample are listed, as sequenced in a study of a mutant IDH1 vaccine in newly diagnosed glioma. Data came from immunoSEQ multiplex PCR; TCRdb stores just in-frame clones and leaves some out. The sample records around 44,000 clones, around 85% being singletons. Regarding time point: week 35, safety follow-up. One vaccine dose held 300 ug of mutant IDH1 20-mer peptide and came with topical imiquimod. Antigen specificity for these receptors is unknown. Source: PBMCs, taken from a glioma patient whose treatment included an IDH1 peptide vaccine. The source is a man aged 35 to 55 with glioma.

The chain couples TRBV10-2 to TRBJ1-2, with TRBD1 as a possible D gene (6 bases). The CDR3 is 14 amino acids. V lost 6 bases, J lost 8 bases, and 19 bases lay in between. CDR1 is WSHSY and CDR2 is SAAADI in the germline V gene. The CDR3: CASRGRGGRRGYTF. In DNA, the CDR3 is TGCGCCAGCAGGGGAAGGGGGGGAAGAAGGGGCTACACCTTC.

The J gene is TRBJ2-1, the V gene TRBV11-2; D ambiguous. This CDR3 is built from 12 residues. Germline lookup yields CDR1 SGHAT and CDR2 FQNNGV. Trimming shortened V by 5 bases and J by 8 bases, and 10 bases separated the two germline ends. CDR3 loop: CASSPLRDEQFF. The CDR3 DNA reads TGTGCCAGCAGCCCCCTCCGGGATGAGCAGTTCTTC.

V usage is TRBV5-1 and J usage is TRBJ1-6; D gene unclear. This CDR3 region has 16 residues. Trimming cost V 2 bases and J 0 bases, with 9 bases left between them. Per the germline V gene, CDR1 is SGHRS and CDR2 is YFSETQ. The CDR3 region has the DNA TGCGCCAGCAGCTTCGGAAAAAGCTCCTATAATTCACCCCTCCACTTT. Its translation is CASSFGKSSYNSPLHF.

V gene TRBV2 combines with J gene TRBJ1-5; D is ambiguous. Per the germline V gene, CDR1 is SNHLY and CDR2 is FYNNEI. V lost 6 bases, J lost 0 bases, and 6 bases lay in between. CDR3 size: 13 residues. The CDR3 loop reads CASRWASNQPQHF. The DNA of the CDR3 is TGTGCCAGCAGGTGGGCTAGCAATCAGCCCCAGCATTTT.

The count of this clone is one. The V gene is TRBV19, the J gene TRBJ2-3; TRBD2 is a possible D gene (6 bases). There are 15 residues in the CDR3. Germline lookup yields CDR1 LNHDA and CDR2 SQIVND (reference sequence). Trimming stripped 4 bases from V and 5 bases from J, with 16 bases between. The CDR3 bases are TGTGCCAGTAGTACCCTCGACGGGGGAGAAGATACGCAGTATTTT. It is translated as CASSTLDGGEDTQYF. The full variable domain, with the rest looked up from reference TRBV19 and TRBJ2-3, is DGGITQSPKYLFRKEGQNVTLSCEQNLNHDAMYWYRQDPGQGLRLIYYSQIVNDFQKGDIAEGYSVSREKKESFPLTVTSAQKNPTAFYLCASSTLDGGEDTQYFGPGTRLTVL.